This TCR beta chain was found in a study of T-cell memory formation after mild COVID-19. Using its own MiXCR run on the 5' RACE reads, TCRdb lists one record per CDR3 protein. This table holds 350,000 to 500,000 distinct CDR3 sequences, 18% found once. Whole-study results and caveats: Some responding clones appeared in pre-infection memory, suggesting cross-reactive memory joined. Among clones contracting day 15 to 85, CD4/CD8 was balanced, whereas later expanders leaned CD4+. Shrinking CD4+ clones resided mostly in CM and EM, and CD8+ ones in EMRA.

There are 12 residues in the CDR3. Germline-derived CDR1 and CDR2 are SGHRS and YFSETQ. V lost 3 bases to trimming and J lost 0 bases, with 4 bases between them. This clonotype was observed at least ten times. What it binds is unknown. Sequencing was performed on PBMCs or a T cell subset sorted from them (not recorded which). The V call is TRBV5-1, the J call TRBJ2-7; no definite D call. The receptor was isolated from a man aged 18-30 years who had mild COVID-19 (a few samples of this study predate the infection). Cell type and time point are not known. CDR3 residues: CASSSPSYEQYF. CDR3 sequence (DNA): TGCGCCAGCAGCTCCCCCTCCTACGAGCAGTACTTC. Full variable domain (remainder filled in from reference TRBV5-1 and TRBJ2-7): KAGVTQTPRYLIKTRGQQVTLSCSPISGHRSVSWYQQTPGQGLQFLFEYFSETQRNKGNFPGRFSGRQFSNSRSEMNVSTLELGDSALYLCASSSPSYEQYFGPGTRLTVT.